This TCR beta chain was recovered during a study of CD8+CD57+ T cells in acquired aplastic anemia. Study-level information: On average, sorted CD4+ and CD8+ cells gave roughly 3 ug of DNA.

Points on this clonotype: What it binds is not known.

CD8+CD57+ cell expansion, shown by flow cytometry, had occurred in the patients selected for sequencing. Blood sampling was performed on the patients, and none of them had received therapy by then. Study-level results: Controls did not differ significantly from patients in CD8+ Simpson's diversity. Researchers report that twenty-nine CD8+ CDR3 sequences appeared in both patients and controls.

Genomic DNA templated the TCR beta VDJ and CDR3 profiling. TCRdb re-called the reads with MiXCR, one entry per CDR3 protein. Seen here are about 160,000 distinct CDR3 sequences, over 55% observed once, and the top ten hold 35% to 60%. The specimen was sorted CD4+, CD8+, or CD8+CD57+ T cells (not recorded which) from PBMCs. The TCR sequence derives from a human donor with aplastic anemia.

The CDR3 here is CAISEDTSMNTEAFF. The CDR3 DNA reads TGTGCCATCAGTGAGGACACTTCTATGAACACTGAAGCTTTCTTT. The chain carries TRBV10-3 and TRBJ1-1; D ambiguous. The CDR3 runs to 15 residues. CDR1 is ENHRY and CDR2 is SYGVKD in the germline V gene. V dropped 2 bases and J dropped 0 bases, with 10 bases sitting between them.